These T cell receptor beta chains were read from a single sample in a study of shared clonotypes between healthy human individuals. The protocol was immunoSEQ multiplex PCR, while the TCRdb copy is restricted to in-frame clones and leaves out a portion. Here the sample spans around 2,000,000 clones, 85% to 95% being singletons. Sequenced sample: naive CD8+ T cells sorted from blood. These receptors were collected from a man aged 18 to 30 in good health. CDR3s include the opening cysteine and the closing phenylalanine or tryptophan. Each record gives: clone size, D gene, CDR3 length, V gene, J gene, CDR3 protein, CDR3 DNA. D genes are given only for firm matches. Expanded clones are given a class, and other clones once, few, many or no size at all.

>few|NA|13|TRBV7-2|TRBJ2-7
CASSPPLGYEQYF
TGTGCCAGCAGCCCCCCCCTGGGCTACGAGCAGTACTTC
>NA|TRBD2|13|TRBV29-1|TRBJ2-1
CSAAGLADNEQFF
TGCAGCGCGGCGGGACTAGCGGACAATGAGCAGTTCTTC
>NA|NA|19|TRBV28|TRBJ2-7
CASSLKLRGVPLTSYEQYF
TGTGCCAGCAGTTTAAAACTGCGAGGGGTACCCCTTACTTCCTACGAGCAGTACTTC
>NA|TRBD1|16|TRBV6-6|TRBJ1-3
CASSYQTGGDGNTIYF
TGTGCCAGCAGTTACCAGACAGGGGGCGATGGAAACACCATATATTTT
>NA|TRBD2|14|TRBV5-1|TRBJ2-1
CASMLAGAYNEQFF
TGCGCCAGCATGCTAGCGGGGGCTTACAATGAGCAGTTCTTC
>NA|TRBD1|16|TRBV4-1|TRBJ1-1
CASSQVTYRQGGEAFF
TGCGCCAGCAGCCAAGTAACTTACCGACAGGGAGGAGAAGCTTTCTTT
>NA|NA|13|TRBV4-1|TRBJ1-5
CASSQDLDQPQHF
TGCGCCAGCAGCCAAGATTTGGACCAGCCCCAGCATTTT
>NA|NA|15|TRBV27|TRBJ2-7
CASSLTGSRGYEQYF
TGTGCCAGCAGTTTGACGGGAAGCAGGGGCTACGAGCAGTACTTC
>NA|NA|13|TRBV19|TRBJ2-7
CASSIPGSYEQYF
TGTGCCAGTAGTATACCCGGGAGCTACGAGCAGTACTTC
>NA|NA|15|TRBV7-9|TRBJ2-7
CASSFSGGFGYEQYF
TGTGCCAGCAGCTTTAGTGGGGGGTTCGGCTACGAGCAGTACTTC
>NA|NA|14|TRBV2|TRBJ2-5
CASSDQGWEETQYF
TGTGCCAGCAGTGATCAGGGTTGGGAGGAGACCCAGTACTTC
>NA|TRBD1|15|TRBV9|TRBJ1-1
CASSVGLTGTTEAFF
TGTGCCAGCAGCGTAGGGTTGACAGGGACTACTGAAGCTTTCTTT
>NA|NA|17|TRBV14|TRBJ2-7
CASSQHLGQSGSYEQYF
TGTGCCAGCAGCCAACACTTGGGCCAGTCTGGCTCCTACGAGCAGTACTTC
>NA|TRBD1|15|TRBV27|TRBJ2-7
CASSFFAGGSYEQYF
TGTGCCAGCAGTTTTTTCGCAGGGGGCTCCTACGAGCAGTACTTC
>NA|NA|13|TRBV5-6|TRBJ2-7
CASSVGGEYEQYF
TGTGCCAGCAGCGTTGGCGGGGAGTACGAGCAGTACTTC
>NA|TRBD2|15|TRBV4-2|TRBJ2-3
CASSRGTSGTDTQYF
TGTGCCAGCAGCCGCGGGACTAGCGGCACAGATACGCAGTATTTT
>NA|NA|14|TRBV19|TRBJ1-5
CASSIDPGDQPQHF
TGTGCCAGTAGTATAGATCCGGGAGATCAGCCCCAGCATTTT
>once|TRBD1|15|TRBV27|TRBJ2-3
CASSSGQVLPDTQYF
TGTGCCAGCAGTTCTGGACAGGTACTCCCAGATACGCAGTATTTT
>NA|NA|13|TRBV13|TRBJ2-7
CASSPMGTYEQYF
TGTGCCAGCAGCCCCATGGGCACCTACGAGCAGTACTTC
>NA|NA|14|TRBV2|TRBJ2-7
CASTGTPREYEQYF
TGTGCCAGTACCGGGACCCCTAGAGAATACGAGCAGTACTTC
>NA|NA|13|TRBV11-2|TRBJ2-7
CASSITYTYEQYF
TGTGCCAGCAGCATTACCTACACCTACGAGCAGTACTTC
>NA|NA|14|TRBV9|TRBJ2-3
CASSVGLSTDTQYF
TGTGCCAGCAGCGTGGGGCTGAGCACAGATACGCAGTATTTT
>NA|NA|14|TRBV19|TRBJ2-7
CASSAALAAYEQYF
TGTGCCAGTAGCGCAGCGCTAGCCGCCTACGAGCAGTACTTC
>NA|NA|13|TRBV7-9|TRBJ1-4
CASGGLANEKLFF
TGTGCCAGCGGGGGATTAGCTAATGAAAAACTGTTTTTT
>NA|NA|12|TRBV29-1|TRBJ2-3
CSLAPEADTQYF
TGCAGCCTTGCCCCCGAGGCAGATACGCAGTATTTT
>NA|TRBD1|15|TRBV7-9|TRBJ1-4
CASSSYGTGDEKLFF
TGTGCCAGCAGCTCCTACGGGACAGGGGATGAAAAACTGTTTTTT
>NA|NA|11|TRBV19|TRBJ2-4
CASTRGDIQYF
TGTGCCAGCACCAGGGGGGACATTCAGTACTTC
>NA|NA|18|TRBV21-1|TRBJ1-3
CASSLPLGRADSGNTIYF
TGTGCCAGCAGTCTCCCTCTAGGCCGGGCCGACTCTGGAAACACCATATATTTT
>NA|NA|11|TRBV30|TRBJ2-7
CAWSSVDEQYF
TGTGCCTGGAGTTCTGTCGACGAGCAGTACTTC
>NA|NA|16|TRBV7-9|TRBJ2-1
CASSLAAVSSYNEQFF
TGTGCCAGCAGCTTAGCGGCAGTTAGCTCCTACAATGAGCAGTTCTTC
>NA|NA|16|TRBV9|TRBJ2-1
CASSVGAGSSYNEQFF
TGTGCCAGCAGCGTTGGAGCGGGCAGCTCCTACAATGAGCAGTTCTTC
>NA|NA|14|TRBV15|TRBJ1-2
CATSRDPPDYGYTF
TGTGCCACCAGCAGAGATCCTCCCGACTATGGCTACACCTTC
>NA|TRBD1|13|TRBV19|TRBJ1-1
CASSIPGGTEAFF
TGTGCCAGTAGTATTCCAGGGGGCACTGAAGCTTTCTTT
>NA|NA|13|TRBV7-6|TRBJ1-1
CASSLAQGTEAFF
TGTGCCAGCAGCTTAGCTCAAGGCACTGAAGCTTTCTTT
>NA|TRBD1|14|TRBV6-5|TRBJ2-3
CASSRGQGNQPQYF
TGTGCCAGCAGTCGCGGACAGGGCAATCAGCCCCAGTATTTT